The TCR beta chain described here comes from a study of T cells in Graves' hyperthyroidism and ophthalmopathy. Study-wide results and caveats: A model using 13 V-J features told ophthalmopathy apart from stable hyperthyroidism.

Each diagnosis drew on symptoms, thyroxine, TRAb, thyroid ultrasound and orbital computed tomography findings. Extraction of PBMCs used roughly 9.6 ml of fresh peripheral blood. Trimming stripped 9 bases from V and 1 base from J, with 12 bases between. Per the germline V gene, CDR1 is LNHDA and CDR2 is SQIVND (reference sequence). There are 13 residues in the CDR3. This clonotype appeared many times. Its antigen remains unknown. Amplified TCR beta CDR3 regions derived from RNA transcripts. In the first-round RT-PCR of the TCR CDR3, the HTBI primer set was used. A single record per CDR3 protein comes from TCRdb applying MiXCR to the multiplex PCR reads. The repertoire holds over 700,000 distinct CDR3 sequences, with around a sixth as singletons.

This clonotype originated in a woman aged 50 to 60 with Graves' hyperthyroidism that later progressed to Graves' ophthalmopathy. The chain employs TRBV19 and TRBJ1-1; D not certain. The sample comprised blood. The CDR3 bases are TGTGCCAGCAGCATAAGCCAGAACACTGAAGCTTTCTTT. It encodes CASSISQNTEAFF.